Included here is one T cell receptor (beta chain) sequence, with context. Its antigen is currently unknown. The sample originates from a study of a mutant IDH1 vaccine in newly diagnosed glioma. Across the study: Patients were pretreated with radiotherapy, temozolomide, or both, mostly both.

This table comes from immunoSEQ multiplex PCR, and its TCRdb copy is limited to in-frame clones, with some not included. The sample has about 68,000 clones; 79% are singletons. Whole-study results and caveats: Changes in the top peripheral T cell clonotypes seemingly had no bearing on pseudoprogression.

Germline V lookup: CDR1 ENHRY, CDR2 SYGVKD. This CDR3 has 15 residues. V was pared by 0 bases and J by 5 bases, with 11 bases between. Time point reported: baseline, week 1 (first vaccination visit). Treatment defined: pre-vaccination baseline after standard-of-care therapy. This chain connects TRBV10-3 to TRBJ2-1; TRBD2 is a possible D gene (5 bases). This sample comprised PBMCs, obtained from a glioma patient treated with radiotherapy, temozolomide or both. The sequence came from a man between 50 and 59 years old with glioma. The CDR3 protein is CAISESGLADNEQFF. In DNA form, the CDR3 reads TGTGCCATCAGTGAGTCCGGCCTAGCTGACAATGAGCAGTTCTTC.